The 22 T cell receptor beta chains reported below all come from one sample, sequenced in a study of blood T cells in healthy people across ages. It was with a sample-barcoded 5' primer and a J-beta primer mix that a second PCR of about 7 to 12 cycles was run. TCRdb reprocessed the 5' RACE reads with MiXCR, giving one entry per CDR3 protein. The sample contains hundreds of thousands of distinct CDR3 sequences, about 30% of which appear only once. What was sequenced was blood. These receptors were taken from a woman older than 75 in good health.

This chain joins TRBV3-1 and TRBJ2-7, with D unclear. Trimming took off 0 bases at V and 7 bases at J, with 7 bases between the two ends. Germline V gene data show CDR1 as LGHDT and CDR2 as YNNKEL (reference sequence). The CDR3 is 12 residues long. The CDR3 here is CASSQDAGEQYF. In DNA, the CDR3 is TGTGCCAGCAGCCAAGATGCTGGTGAGCAGTACTTC.

The sample holds many counts of this clonotype. The chain recombines TRBV7-3 with TRBJ2-1; 11 bases are a match to TRBD2. Trimming cost V 6 bases and J 6 bases; bases outside gene matches: 7. This CDR3 has 15 residues. Germline loops: CDR1 SGHTA, CDR2 FQGTGA. The CDR3 nucleotides are TGTGCCAGCAGGCGACTAGCGGGGAGCCGCAATGAGCAGTTCTTC. Translating it yields CASRRLAGSRNEQFF.

As DNA, the CDR3 is TGCAGTGCTAGACCCGGGCCAGGGGACAGCTACACCTTC. This gives the protein CSARPGPGDSYTF. This rearrangement joins TRBV20-1 to TRBJ1-2, with a weak D call TRBD1 (6 bases). The CDR3 totals 13 residues. Germline values: CDR1 DFQATT, CDR2 SNEGSKA (reference sequence). V was trimmed by 2 bases and J by 9 bases, leaving 16 bases between them.

The V gene is TRBV6-2 or TRBV6-3, the J gene TRBJ2-5; D is undetermined. V lost 5 bases and J lost 11, with 12 bases in between. This CDR3 has 11 amino acids. The germline V gene encodes CDR1 MNHEY and CDR2 SVGEGT. CDR3 sequence: CASSHPREQYF. In DNA form, the CDR3 reads TGTGCCAGCAGTCACCCCCGAGAGCAGTACTTC.

This clonotype was recorded many times. V usage is TRBV5-1 and J usage is TRBJ2-3; 7 bases are a match to TRBD1. CDR1 is SGHRS and CDR2 is YFSETQ in the germline V gene. The CDR3 is 18 amino acids. Losses at the gene ends were 4 bases for V and 4 bases for J; bases not matched to a gene: 18. This CDR3 is CASSHLSRDRVIADTQYF. CDR3 nucleotides: TGCGCCAGCAGCCACCTCTCAAGAGACAGGGTGATCGCAGATACGCAGTATTTT. The complete variable domain, with remaining parts taken from reference TRBV5-1 and TRBJ2-3, reads KAGVTQTPRYLIKTRGQQVTLSCSPISGHRSVSWYQQTPGQGLQFLFEYFSETQRNKGNFPGRFSGRQFSNSRSEMNVSTLELGDSALYLCASSHLSRDRVIADTQYFGPGTRLTVL.

This clonotype was recorded at least ten times. The rearrangement joins TRBV29-1 to TRBJ1-2, with 8 positions matching TRBD1. With 0 bases clipped from V and 4 bases from J, the junction kept 4 bases outside the gene matches. Germline V gene sequence: CDR1 SQVTM, CDR2 ANQGSEA. The CDR3 consists of 14 residues. CDR3 in amino acids: CSVEERTGTYGYTF. The CDR3 DNA reads as TGCAGCGTTGAAGAGCGGACAGGGACCTATGGCTACACCTTC.

This clonotype was found many times. V and J are TRBV20-1 and TRBJ2-7; 8 bases map to TRBD2. Germline CDR1 DFQATT, CDR2 SNEGSKA (reference sequence). V trimming: 7 bases; J trimming: 2 bases; junction bases outside the gene matches: 10. This CDR3 is built from 14 residues. CDR3 residues: CSVSAPGGTYEQYF. The CDR3 bases are TGCAGTGTGTCCGCCCCGGGAGGGACCTACGAGCAGTACTTC.

The chain is built from TRBV7-2 and TRBJ2-6; D might be TRBD2 (5 bases). The CDR3 has 16 amino acids. The germline gives CDR1 SGHTA, CDR2 FQGNSA. The ends were cut back, 5 bases at V and 2 bases at J, with 13 bases in the middle. CDR3 sequence (DNA): TGTGCCAGCAGCCCCCTCCTAGCTCCTGGGGCCAACGTCCTGACTTTC. Protein product: CASSPLLAPGANVLTF. Drawing the rest from reference TRBV7-2 and TRBJ2-6, the complete variable domain is GAGVSQSPSNKVTEKGKDVELRCDPISGHTALYWYRQSLGQGLEFLIYFQGNSAPDKSGLPSDRFSAERTGGSVSTLTIQRTQQEDSAVYLCASSPLLAPGANVLTFGAGSRLTVL.

The table lists this clonotype with many counts. The V and J genes are TRBV30 and TRBJ2-1; 11 bases line up with TRBD2. From germline, CDR1 is GTSNPN and CDR2 SVGIG (reference sequence). The junction had 5 bases not matched to a gene; V was cut back by 1 base and J by 3 bases. This CDR3 region has 16 residues. CDR3 in DNA: TGTGCCTGGAGTGAAACTAGCGGGGGAGTCTACAATGAGCAGTTCTTC. Protein sequence: CAWSETSGGVYNEQFF.

There are many counts of this clonotype. The rearrangement uses TRBV20-1 and TRBJ2-1; TRBD1 matches at 11 bases. V shed 6 bases, J shed 5 bases, and the junction held 3 bases outside the gene matches. The germline V gene encodes CDR1 DFQATT and CDR2 SNEGSKA (reference sequence). The CDR3 loop spans 13 amino acids. The CDR3 loop is CSAGQGANNEQFF. The CDR3 region has the DNA TGCAGTGCCGGACAGGGGGCTAACAATGAGCAGTTCTTC.

On this clonotype: This sequence may be a read error, since a much larger clone differs from it by one base. The chain recombines TRBV6-1 with TRBJ2-5; TRBD1 or TRBD2 may be the D gene (5 bases each). The CDR3 covers 16 residues. Germline CDR1 MNHNS, CDR2 SASEGT. The CDR3 DNA reads TGTGCCGGCAGTGAGTTCTCCGGGACCGGAGTGAATGCCCAGTACTTC. It encodes CAGSEFSGTGVNAQYF.

This clonotype was seen ten or more times. The chain links TRBV7-6 to TRBJ1-2, with no clear D. The CDR3 loop spans 13 amino acids. CDR1 is SGHVS and CDR2 is FNYEAQ in the germline V gene. Trimming took 1 base from V and 4 from J, leaving 7 bases between them. CDR3 sequence: CASSLVGGYGYTF. The DNA for the CDR3 is TGTGCCAGCAGCTTAGTCGGCGGCTATGGCTACACCTTC.

The chain carries TRBV7-8 and TRBJ1-1; D possibly corresponds to TRBD1 (6 bases). Trimming took 2 bases from V and 3 from J, leaving 13 bases between them. The CDR3 runs to 15 residues. Germline CDR1 is SGHVS and CDR2 is FQNEAQ. The chain's CDR3 is CASSLLQQGYTEAFF. CDR3 in DNA: TGTGCCAGCAGCTTACTCCAACAGGGATACACTGAAGCTTTCTTT. The entire variable domain, with the rest obtained from reference TRBV7-8 and TRBJ1-1, is as follows: GAGVSQSPRYKVAKRGQDVALRCDPISGHVSLFWYQQALGQGPEFLTYFQNEAQLDKSGLPSDRFFAERPEGSVSTLKIQRTQQEDSAVYLCASSLLQQGYTEAFFGQGTRLTVV.

For this clonotype: Given a much more abundant clone one base away, this may be a read error. The conserved closing phenylalanine or tryptophan is absent in this CDR3, likely reflecting a read error. The CDR3 region is CASSLEVSRGTGGTGELFC. The DNA for the CDR3 is TGTGCCAGCAGCTTAGAAGTGAGTCGAGGGACAGGAGGCACCGGGGAGCTGTTTTGT. The genes are TRBV7-2 and TRBJ2-2, with 8 bases lining up with TRBD1. The junction had 14 bases not matched to a gene; V was cut back by 1 base and J by 4 bases. Germline CDR1 and CDR2: SGHTA and FQGNSA. This CDR3 has 19 amino acids.

This clonotype was detected only once. The CDR3 end shows no conserved phenylalanine or tryptophan, and so a read error is likely. V usage is TRBV10-3 and J usage is TRBJ2-3; maybe TRBD1 (5 bases). Germline V gene lookup returns CDR1 ENHRY and CDR2 SYGVKD. The CDR3 spans 13 residues. The CDR3 loop reads CAIARQGTDMQYL. The CDR3 nucleotides read TGTGCCATCGCCAGGCAGGGCACAGATATGCAGTATTTG.

This clonotype was counted at least ten times. The rearrangement links TRBV7-2 to TRBJ2-3; 8 positions match TRBD2. This CDR3 spans 11 amino acids. Germline V gene lookup returns CDR1 SGHTA and CDR2 FQGNSA. Trimming cost V 4 bases and J 14 bases; bases outside gene matches: 5. Here the CDR3 reads CASSSSTSVYF. CDR3 nucleotide sequence: TGTGCCAGCAGCTCGTCGACTAGCGTGTATTTT.

With respect to this clonotype: Possible read error: a much larger clone is one base away. This chain links TRBV10-3 with TRBJ2-1; D unresolved. Germline loops: CDR1 ENHRY, CDR2 SYGVKD. The CDR3 has 11 residues. CDR3 sequence: CAICESGVQFF. The DNA for the CDR3 is TGTGCCATCTGTGAGTCCGGCGTTCAGTTCTTC.

The gene calls are TRBV29-1 and TRBJ1-2, with D uncertain. The germline V gene has CDR1 SQVTM and CDR2 ANQGSEA. The CDR3 has 14 amino acids. Trimming removed 4 bases from V and 0 bases from J, with 12 bases in between. CDR3 nucleotide sequence: TGCAGCGTTGCGGCATGGACGGCTAACTATGGCTACACCTTC. This translates into CSVAAWTANYGYTF. The full variable domain, its missing parts supplied by reference TRBV29-1 and TRBJ1-2, is SAVISQKPSRDICQRGTSLTIQCQVDSQVTMMFWYRQQPGQSLTLIATANQGSEATYESGFVIDKFPISRPNLTFSTLTVSNMSPEDSSIYLCSVAAWTANYGYTFGSGTRLTVV.

This clonotype was observed many times. The V call is TRBV6-5, the J call TRBJ2-7; the match to TRBD1 covers 8 bases. The CDR3 contains 18 residues. Per the germline V gene, CDR1 is MNHEY and CDR2 is SVGAGI. V gave up 3 bases and J gave up 5 bases; unmatched junction bases: 18. CDR3: CASSYPTGAGLSLHEQYF. The CDR3, as DNA: TGTGCCAGCAGTTATCCGACAGGGGCGGGATTGTCCCTCCACGAGCAGTACTTC.

This rearrangement joins TRBV7-9 to TRBJ2-7; 10 nucleotides agree with TRBD2. CDR1 is SEHNR, CDR2 FQNEAQ, per germline (reference sequence). The CDR3 is 14 amino acids. The ends lost 5 bases at V and 6 bases at J; junction bases unmatched: 7. CDR3 bases: TGTGCCAGCAGCCGCGGAATAGCGGGGGGCGAGCAGTACTTC. It encodes CASSRGIAGGEQYF.

The chain employs TRBV12-3 or TRBV12-4 and TRBJ2-3, with 7 bases fitting TRBD2. The CDR3 is made up of 15 amino acids. V shed 6 bases and J 4 bases; nucleotides not matched to a gene: 10. CDR3 sequence reads: CASRPAGVSADTQYF. The CDR3 DNA sequence: TGTGCCAGCAGGCCGGCGGGAGTAAGCGCAGATACGCAGTATTTT.

The chain has TRBV5-1 and TRBJ2-3; tentatively, D is TRBD2 (6 bases). V lost 0 bases and J 0 bases, leaving 17 bases between the germline ends. CDR3 length: 18 amino acids. Per germline, CDR1 SGHRS and CDR2 YFSETQ. CDR3 in DNA: TGCGCCAGCAGCTTGGTAGGGGTAGCGGCTTCTAGCACAGATACGCAGTATTTT. This translates into CASSLVGVAASSTDTQYF.